One T cell receptor (beta chain) is described in this entry. Assay used: immunoSEQ multiplex PCR; TCRdb lists only in-frame clones, some missing. The profile shows approximately 90,000 clones, 85% of them singletons. This sample was included in a study of blood T cell repertoires in COVID-19. The specimen was peripheral blood. The TCR comes from a man in his 60s with acute or convalescent COVID-19.

CDR3 residues: CASSPNRLAGREQYF. CDR3 nucleotides: TGCGCCAGCAGCCCCAACCGACTAGCGGGAAGGGAGCAGTACTTC. The chain carries TRBV5-1 and TRBJ2-7; 11 positions match TRBD2. This CDR3 is 15 amino acids long. J lost 7 bases, V lost 4 bases, and 10 bases had no gene match. Germline V gene sequence: CDR1 SGHRS, CDR2 YFSETQ.